This TCR beta chain is from a study of cytomegalovirus exposure and HLA in healthy donors. Study results and caveats: Common viral pathogens seemed, in a later analysis, to connect with several of the most significant clusters. Earlier findings revealed that most TCR beta V segments proved productive either about 87% or about 30% of the time.

Primers for the PCR totalled 60 Vbeta and 13 Jbeta. TCRdb's copy holds only in-frame clones and misses some; the assay was immunoSEQ multiplex PCR. The sample records fewer than 200,000 clones, around three quarters being singletons. Donors were nominally healthy when sampled, though unrecorded immune exposures were likely. On this clone itself: Its antigen is as yet unknown.

The germline V gene has CDR1 SEHNR and CDR2 FQNEAQ (reference sequence). This CDR3 spans 15 amino acids. V shed 5 bases and J shed 2 bases, with 10 bases lying between them. Sequenced: PBMCs. The chain is built from TRBV7-9 and TRBJ2-6, with TRBD2 as a possible D gene (6 bases). The sequence was obtained from a man in his forties in good health and CMV-seronegative. CDR3 sequence reads: CASSPWGAGANVLTF. CDR3 nucleotide sequence: TGTGCCAGCAGCCCCTGGGGGGCTGGGGCCAACGTCCTGACTTTC.